This T cell receptor beta chain was obtained from a study of T cells in Graves' hyperthyroidism and ophthalmopathy (dated by TCRdb to 2018 to 2020). With respect to the entire study: Peripheral blood samples were taken at the time of initial diagnosis, prior to any treatment. The approximately 97 discovery patients were randomly divided into training and test sets at a 7:3 ratio. Thyroid tissue and blood T-cell repertoires from roughly six Graves' hyperthyroidism patients were also compared in the study. Whether ophthalmopathy could be predicted prospectively was tested in an independent validation cohort made up of roughly 20 hyperthyroidism patients plus 17 patients who later progressed to ophthalmopathy. TCR Vbeta CDR3 sequencing of 135 peripheral blood samples (roughly 41 ophthalmopathy, under 80 hyperthyroidism and some 17 progressor patients) is reported in the paper. A discovery cohort of around 98 patients, about 44 with Graves' ophthalmopathy and under 60 with stable Graves' hyperthyroidism, was used to find distinguishing TCR V-J signatures. Following sampling, methimazole starting at 30 mg daily was given to hyperthyroidism patients, and high-dose intravenous methylprednisolone was given to ophthalmopathy patients. Study-level results and caveats: No statistical method was used to fix the sample size in advance, and group allocation was not hidden from the investigators. Most expanded thyroid clonotypes (frequency above 0.001) were also found in blood, which suggests that blood repertoires may mirror thyroid immune responses. A 13 V-J signature model separated ophthalmopathy from stable hyperthyroidism, with approximately 87% sensitivity and 81.08% specificity in cross-validation and 80%/75% in testing. During validation, the model predicted progression to ophthalmopathy a median of roughly 7.1 months ahead of onset, with around 65% sensitivity and about 75% specificity.

V is shortened by 5 bases, J by 9 bases, and the region joining them spans 16 bases. The CDR3 goes from the cysteine to the phenylalanine over 13 residues. CDR3 DNA only is kept here, 39 bases in frame from base 1. CDR1 and CDR2 are drawn from the germline V gene (reference sequence): SEHNR, FQNEAQ. Stable Graves' hyperthyroidism was defined as the absence of progression to ophthalmopathy over 18 months of follow-up. Hyperthyroidism patients were aged 18 to 65 years and newly diagnosed, with disease duration of less than 2 months. Patients with uncontrolled infections, other autoimmune diseases, pregnancy or lactation were excluded. Diagnoses were established on the basis of clinical symptoms, serum thyroxine and TRAb, thyroid ultrasound, and orbital computed tomography. Ficoll-Paque density gradient centrifugation was used to isolate PBMCs from around 10 ml of fresh peripheral blood. Total RNA was extracted with Trizol reagent, and quality was checked on an Agilent 2100 Bioanalyzer.

This clonotype was detected a few times. What antigen it recognizes has not been identified. Nothing much larger sits one base from this clone, and base qualities are not available. TCR beta CDR3 regions were amplified from RNA transcripts. For the first round of RT-PCR on the TCR CDR3, the HTBI primer set was used together with the Qiagen OneStep RT-PCR kit. Libraries were constructed in a second round of multiplex PCR, after which size selection and purification were performed. Libraries were sequenced paired-end with 100 bp reads on an Illumina HiSeq2000. The paper's data handling went like this. SOAPnuke was used to process the raw data, with reads discarded if the reads contained adapters or uncalled bases, had a mean Phred below 15, or lacked an exact constant-primer or identifier match. High-quality paired reads were merged using COPE v1.2.5, and each unique nucleotide sequence was defined as a clonotype. MiTCR v1.1 was used to align clonotypes to the IMGT TRBV, TRBD and TRBJ reference segments. The analysis included only V-J combinations with a frequency above 0.0001, which together covered 99% to 99.2% of the repertoires. The TCS score was defined as the ratio of F50 (clonal expansion) to E x V (chaos), calculated using BLOSUM62-based TCRdist between CDR3 peptides within each V-J. Welch's t-statistics and random forest reduced just over 500 V-J features to fewer than 15, which were used in a naive Bayes classifier (R e1071). TCRdb redid the processing of the public reads, applying fastp at Q25 and MiXCR, and retained in-frame beta chains. Identical CDR3 protein sequences are pooled into one entry, listed with their most common genes and DNA. TCRdb's processing, not the authors', yielded these V and J calls. The sample contains over 500,000 distinct CDR3 sequences, roughly 15% of them found a single time. Around 14% of the sample belongs to the ten largest clones.

This clonotype was sampled from a woman in her thirties or forties with Graves' hyperthyroidism. Sequenced material: blood. This chain joins TRBV7-9 to TRBJ2-5; no D gene call is confident. The CDR3 protein is CASSQVVGWAQYF. The DNA sequence is as follows: TGTGCCAGCAGCCAAGTGGTTGGGTGGGCCCAGTACTTC.